This paragraph reports one TCR beta chain. This sample was taken from a study of cytomegalovirus exposure and HLA in healthy donors. The repertoire was sequenced with immunoSEQ multiplex PCR; TCRdb's copy has only in-frame clones and lacks some. The top ten hold about an eighth of the sample, which has 200,000 or so clones, around 84% seen once. This CDR3 comprises 14 residues. With 6 bases clipped from V and 4 bases from J, the junction kept 6 bases outside the gene matches. Germline loops: CDR1 LNHDA, CDR2 SQIVND (reference sequence). The receptor was isolated from a woman in her thirties in good health and CMV-seropositive. Material: PBMCs. This rearrangement joins TRBV19 to TRBJ1-5, with 7 positions matching TRBD1. CDR3 in DNA: TGTGCCAGTAGCATGGACAGGATTAATCAGCCCCAGCATTTT. This gives the protein CASSMDRINQPQHF.